These 21 T cell receptor beta chains came from one sample sequenced in a study of immune heterogeneity within non-small cell lung tumors. The TCR beta CDR3 region underwent multiplex PCR amplification with 32 V and 13 J primers. MiXCR, applied by TCRdb to the multiplex PCR reads, yields one record per CDR3 protein. The sample holds under 35,000 distinct CDR3 sequences, 28% seen once. The template consisted of bulk tumor genomic DNA, with 600 ng used per sample. Surgery yielded several widely spaced biopsies per primary tumor. Patients underwent curative surgery for non-small cell lung cancer (untreated and newly diagnosed). Sequenced material: lung tumor tissue. The receptors shown here come from a man in his forties with non-small cell lung cancer.

This clonotype was picked up many times. In DNA form, the CDR3 reads TGCAGTGCTCGAATAGGGGCTGAATCACCCCTCCACTTT. The encoded protein is CSARIGAESPLHF. V is TRBV20-1 and J is TRBJ1-6; possible D gene TRBD1, 5 bases. The CDR3 sequence is 13 residues long. The ends were cut back, 5 bases at V and 10 bases at J, with 15 bases in the middle. The germline V gene has CDR1 DFQATT and CDR2 SNEGSKA (reference sequence).

This clonotype was observed many times. V gene TRBV12-5 combines with J gene TRBJ2-7, with a possible D match to TRBD2 (6 bases). This CDR3 is 12 amino acids long. Germline assignment: CDR1 LGHNT and CDR2 FRNRAP. Trimming pared 7 bases from V and 7 bases from J, leaving 14 bases between. As DNA, the CDR3 is TGTGCTAGTGCTGGGGAGGCCAGGGAGCAGTACTTC. The encoded protein is CASAGEAREQYF.

The chain couples TRBV20-1 to TRBJ2-5; the D gene is possibly TRBD1 (6 bases). Germline values: CDR1 DFQATT, CDR2 SNEGSKA (reference sequence). CDR3 length: 15 amino acids. V was shortened by 6 bases and J by 4 bases, with 21 bases between the two germline ends. The CDR3 reads CSASSLMGAGETQYF. The CDR3 DNA is TGCAGTGCCTCTTCCCTGATGGGGGCAGGAGAGACCCAGTACTTC.

By share, this clonotype ranks as medium-sized. The junction shows a germline mismatch at one end, possibly a read error. This rearrangement joins TRBV7-8 to TRBJ2-1; tentative D call: TRBD2 (6 bases). Germline assignment: CDR1 SGHVS and CDR2 FQNEAQ. The CDR3 is made up of 16 amino acids. CDR3 sequence (DNA): TGTGCCAGCAGCTTAGGGGCGGGGAGCTCCAACAATGAGCAGTTCTTC. Residues: CASSLGAGSSNNEQFF. The variable domain in full, with the rest retrieved from reference TRBV7-8 and TRBJ2-1, is GAGVSQSPRYKVAKRGQDVALRCDPISGHVSLFWYQQALGQGPEFLTYFQNEAQLDKSGLPSDRFFAERPEGSVSTLKIQRTQQEDSAVYLCASSLGAGSSNNEQFFGPGTRLTVL.

This clonotype was counted only a few times. The chain uses TRBV6-1 and TRBJ1-4; maybe TRBD1 (5 bases). Trimming removed 4 bases at V and 7 bases at J, with 19 bases between. The germline gives CDR1 MNHNS, CDR2 SASEGT. This CDR3 spans 16 amino acids. CDR3: CASSGIRARGGEKLFF. The CDR3 DNA is TGTGCCAGCAGTGGCATCCGGGCCCGCGGGGGTGAAAAACTGTTTTTT.

The chain links TRBV24-1 to TRBJ2-5; D possibly corresponds to TRBD2 (5 bases). The CDR3 totals 15 residues. Trimming left V 4 bases short and J 2 bases short, with 13 bases between. CDR1 is KGHDR and CDR2 is SFDVKD in the germline V gene. CDR3 region: CATSDPTGYQETQYF. DNA of the CDR3: TGTGCCACCAGTGACCCCACGGGGTATCAAGAGACCCAGTACTTC.

Notes on this clonotype: One end of the junction does not line up with germline, which may come from a read error. The chain combines TRBV7-9 with TRBJ1-6; tentative D call: TRBD1 (5 bases). Germline assignment: CDR1 SEHNR and CDR2 FQNEAQ (reference sequence). The length of the CDR3 is 13 residues. The CDR3 loop is CASSLSQGSLLHF. The DNA for the CDR3 is TGTGCCAGCAGCCTATCTCAGGGCTCACTCCTCCACTTT. Full variable domain (missing parts from reference TRBV7-9 and TRBJ1-6): DTGVSQNPRHKITKRGQNVTFRCDPISEHNRLYWYRQTLGQGPEFLTYFQNEAQLEKSRLLSDRFSAERPKGSFSTLEIQRTEQGDSAMYLCASSLSQGSLLHFGNGTRLTVT.

CDR3 residues: CASSHTGAEKLFF. The CDR3, as DNA: TGTGCCAGCAGTCATACAGGGGCCGAAAAACTGTTTTTT. This chain connects TRBV28 to TRBJ1-4; 7 bases fit TRBD1. The germline CDR1 and CDR2 sequences are MDHEN and SYDVKM. J was trimmed by 8 bases and V by 5 bases; bases with no gene match: 5. CDR3 length equals 13 residues.

This clonotype has a count of ten or more. The CDR3 loop reads CASSLGFYYGYTF. The CDR3 region has the DNA TGCGCCAGCAGCTTGGGATTTTACTATGGCTACACCTTC. The rearrangement joins TRBV5-1 to TRBJ1-2, with unresolved D. With 0 bases removed from V and 3 bases from J, the gap between germline ends came to 6 bases. The CDR3 consists of 13 residues. Germline V gene lookup returns CDR1 SGHRS and CDR2 YFSETQ.

The rearrangement joins TRBV7-9 to TRBJ2-7; 10 bases agree with TRBD2. This CDR3 spans 13 amino acids. Germline CDR1 reads SEHNR; CDR2 reads FQNEAQ (reference sequence). V gave up 5 bases and J gave up 9 bases; unmatched junction bases: 7. CDR3: CASSPVAGGAQYF. The CDR3 DNA reads TGTGCCAGCAGCCCTGTAGCGGGAGGCGCGCAGTACTTC.

This clonotype was counted a few times. The CDR3 DNA is TGTGCCAGCAGCAGCGGGGTCGGTCGCAATCAGCCCCAGCATTTT. This translates into CASSSGVGRNQPQHF. This sequence joins TRBV5-6 and TRBJ1-5, with D unresolved. This CDR3 comprises 15 residues. Germline assignment: CDR1 SGHDT and CDR2 YYEEEE. The ends were cut back, 4 bases at V and 2 bases at J, with 13 bases in the middle.

This clonotype was detected only a few times. The chain recombines TRBV19 with TRBJ1-2; D gene unclear. This CDR3 comprises 14 residues. Per germline, CDR1 LNHDA and CDR2 SQIVND (reference sequence). V was shortened by 3 bases and J by 6 bases, with 14 bases between the two germline ends. The CDR3 is CASSISASRNGYTF. The CDR3 DNA reads TGTGCCAGTAGTATTTCGGCATCGAGGAATGGCTACACCTTC.

The rearrangement joins TRBV6-1 to TRBJ2-7; D ambiguous. There are 15 residues in the CDR3. Trimming cost V 1 base and J 2 bases, with 12 bases left between them. Germline CDR1 and CDR2: MNHNS and SASEGT. The CDR3 DNA is TGTGCCAGCAGTGAAGGGACCCTCCCCACCTACGAGCAGTACTTC. Translation gives CASSEGTLPTYEQYF.

This clonotype was found many times. V is TRBV6-1 and J is TRBJ2-7; TRBD1 or TRBD2 may be the D gene (5 bases each). V was cut by 5 bases and J by 2 bases, with 13 bases left in between. Germline V lookup: CDR1 MNHNS, CDR2 SASEGT. This CDR3 spans 14 amino acids. The CDR3 sequence: CASSPRDGAYEQYF. The CDR3 nucleotides are TGTGCCAGCAGTCCCCGGGACGGAGCCTACGAGCAGTACTTC.

In its sample, this clonotype was seen a few times. This sequence joins TRBV3-1 and TRBJ2-7; 14 nucleotides align to TRBD2. This CDR3 comprises 21 residues. The germline V gene has CDR1 LGHDT and CDR2 YNNKEL (reference sequence). V lost 3 bases and J lost 2; bases outside the gene matches: 18. The CDR3 DNA follows: TGTGCCAGCAGCCAGGCTGCTGCCGGGACTAGCGGGAGCCACAAGGCCTACGAGCAGTACTTC. It specifies CASSQAAAGTSGSHKAYEQYF.

The chain has TRBV11-2 and TRBJ2-1, with TRBD2 identical over 9 bases. With V trimmed by 5 bases and J by 9 bases, 8 bases remained unmatched. Germline CDR1 is SGHAT and CDR2 is FQNNGV. The CDR3 extends over 14 amino acids. The CDR3 DNA is TGTGCCAGCAGCCGCGGCGGGGGGGGTAGTGAGCAGTTCTTC. Protein sequence: CASSRGGGGSEQFF.

This clonotype appeared a few times. The V gene is TRBV6-1, the J gene TRBJ2-2; 8 bases are shared with TRBD2. With V trimmed by 6 bases and J by 0 bases, 6 bases remained unmatched. The CDR3 loop spans 16 amino acids. Per germline, CDR1 MNHNS and CDR2 SASEGT. Written as DNA, the CDR3 is TGTGCCAGCAGCCCCCGGGGGGGAACGAACACCGGGGAGCTGTTTTTT. It codes for CASSPRGGTNTGELFF.

The chain employs TRBV5-5 and TRBJ1-3; TRBD1 matches 8 bases. Germline CDR1 SGHKS, CDR2 YYEKEE (reference sequence). V trimming: 1 base; J trimming: 0 bases; junction bases outside the gene matches: 6. The CDR3 consists of 17 residues. This chain's CDR3 is CASSLYWDRNSGNTIYF. The CDR3 DNA is TGTGCCAGCAGCTTGTATTGGGACAGGAACTCTGGAAACACCATATATTTT.

CDR3 sequence (DNA): TGCAGTGCCCCATCTACTGGGGCCAACGTCCTGACTTTC. Translation: CSAPSTGANVLTF. This chain links TRBV20-1 with TRBJ2-6; D gene unclear. V lost 6 bases to trimming and J lost 2 bases, with 8 bases between them. CDR1 and CDR2 from the germline V gene are DFQATT and SNEGSKA (reference sequence). The CDR3 extends over 13 amino acids.

Sample share makes this clonotype medium-sized. V gene TRBV6-2 or TRBV6-3 combines with J gene TRBJ2-5, with TRBD1 matching over 8 bases. Germline V CDR1 and CDR2: MNHEY, SVGEGT. With V trimmed by 7 bases and J by 2 bases, 9 bases remained unmatched. The CDR3 runs 15 residues. This chain's CDR3 is CASNRRQGSQETQYF. In nucleotides, the CDR3 is TGTGCCAGCAATCGCCGACAGGGGAGTCAAGAGACCCAGTACTTC.

In the case of this clonotype: It may be a read error: a sequence one base away is much more abundant. The rearrangement joins TRBV3-1 to TRBJ2-2; no clear D. The length of the CDR3 is 13 residues. CDR1 is LGHDT, CDR2 YNNKEL, per germline (reference sequence). In DNA, the CDR3 is TGTACCAGCAGCTTCTCGGTGATCGGGGAGCTGTTTTTT. It translates to CTSSFSVIGELFF.